This T cell receptor (beta chain) was found in a study of somatic mutations in cytotoxic T cells in rheumatoid arthritis. Study conclusions and caveats: Each of about an eighth of the 65 patients had a largest CD8+ clone that made up more than 20% of CD8+ cells.

After CD4+ and CD8+ cells were isolated by positive magnetic bead selection, their purity was checked by flow cytometry. The repertoire was sequenced with immunoSEQ multiplex PCR; TCRdb's copy has only in-frame clones and lacks some. This table holds 35,000 to 40,000 clones, roughly four fifths found once. For this clone: Its antigen is not known.

The germline gives CDR1 SGDLS, CDR2 YYNGEE. The CDR3 covers 14 residues. Trimming removed 2 bases from V and 7 bases from J, with 13 bases in between. This TCR came from a middle-aged man in good health. The sample consisted of CD8+ T cells sorted from blood. The V call is TRBV9, the J call TRBJ2-1; no definite D call. This CDR3 reads CASSVEQKGNEQFF. DNA for the CDR3: TGTGCCAGCAGCGTTGAACAAAAGGGTAATGAGCAGTTCTTC.